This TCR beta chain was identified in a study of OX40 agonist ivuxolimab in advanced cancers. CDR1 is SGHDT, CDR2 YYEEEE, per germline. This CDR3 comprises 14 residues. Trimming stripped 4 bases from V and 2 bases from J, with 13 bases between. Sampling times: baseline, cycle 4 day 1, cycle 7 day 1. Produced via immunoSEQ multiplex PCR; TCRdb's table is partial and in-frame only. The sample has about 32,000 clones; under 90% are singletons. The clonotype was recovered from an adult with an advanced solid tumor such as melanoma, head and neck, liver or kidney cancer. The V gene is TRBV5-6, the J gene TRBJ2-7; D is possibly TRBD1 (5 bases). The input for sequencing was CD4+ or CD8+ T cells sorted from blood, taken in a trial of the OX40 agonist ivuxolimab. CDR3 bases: TGTGCCAGCAGCAGGGGTTTCGCTGCCTACGAGCAGTACTTC. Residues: CASSRGFAAYEQYF.